The entry below describes one TCR beta chain. Its specificity is unknown. The record originates from a study of human T cells and chemical hapten exposure. Study information: TCR yields differed between samples (mainly from small differences in pooled library volume).

Sample time point: patch test 1, 2 weeks after DPC sensitization. Specified treatment: therapeutic diphenylcyclopropenone sensitization with weekly scalp DPC. Study-level points and caveats: Sensitizing to DPC left TCRs with a frequency above 1 in 1000 unaltered. It was expanded TCRs that formed significantly more large CDR3 similarity clusters than controls did.

Library construction involved attaching unique molecular identifiers to individual cDNA molecules, which allowed quantitative, reproducible TCR counting. TCRdb independently ran MiXCR on the RACE reads; one entry per CDR3 protein. Here the sample spans more than 95,000 distinct CDR3 sequences, 9% to 14% being singletons. There are 15 residues in the CDR3. Per the germline V gene, CDR1 is SGHKS and CDR2 is YYEKEE (reference sequence). J gave up 5 bases and V 4 bases, and 7 bases lay outside the gene matches. This rearrangement joins TRBV5-5 to TRBJ1-4, with TRBD1 matching over 8 bases. This TCR came from a woman aged 50 to 60 with alopecia areata. Some clones in this sample may be carry-over from other donors' samples. This material consisted of whole blood, taken in connection with sensitization to the hapten diphenylcyclopropenone (DPC). CDR3 nucleotide sequence: TGTGCCAGCAGCGATTATCGGACAGGGAATGAAAAACTGTTTTTT. Translation gives CASSDYRTGNEKLFF.